What follows is one T cell receptor beta chain and its context. These data come from a study of blood T cells in healthy people across ages. Study at large: Template switching captured about one barcoded beta molecule per two T cells.

For the second PCR, which ran for 7 to 11 cycles, a sample-barcoded 5' primer and a J-beta primer mix were used. TCRdb analysed the 5' RACE reads with MiXCR anew, one entry per CDR3 protein. This table holds about 800,000 distinct CDR3 sequences, around 25% found once. Germline CDR1 and CDR2: SGHTA and FQGNSA. J was trimmed by 5 bases and V by 3 bases; bases with no gene match: 5. This CDR3 contains 14 residues. A further study also used this sample, focusing on T cells of mothers and their children. That report adds: Each child contributed millions of TCR beta CDR3 reads, while each mother contributed over 9 million. Related pairs of mothers and children showed slightly higher, non-significant overlap versus unrelated pairs.

Sequenced input: blood. This chain uses TRBV7-2 with TRBJ1-2, with TRBD1 matching 8 bases. The clonotype originates from a boy aged 5-17 years in good health. CDR3 DNA sequence: TGTGCCAGCAGCTTGACAGGGGTGGGGTATGGCTACACCTTC. Translated, it gives CASSLTGVGYGYTF.